A selection of T cell receptor beta chains follows, all from one sample in a study of CD8 T cells in ankylosing spondylitis. TCRdb called the 5' RACE reads again in MiXCR, with one record for every CDR3 protein. The sample has some 330,000 distinct CDR3 sequences; approximately 8.2% are singletons. Sequencing was performed on blood, either unsorted or a sorted T cell fraction (not recorded which). Receptors originate from a male donor with ankylosing spondylitis. The CDR3 runs from the conserved cysteine through the conserved F or W. D genes are given only for firm matches. Clone sizes are given selectively: once, few, many, or a class where the clone is expanded.

>TRBJ2-2|TRBV28|NA|many
TGTGCCACCGTCGATATAAGGAAGACCGGGGAGCTGTTTTTT
CATVDIRKTGELFF
>TRBJ2-6|TRBV7-9|NA|many
TGTGCCAGCAGCTTTTGGTGGGGAACTGGGGCCAACGTCCTGACTTTC
CASSFWWGTGANVLTF
>TRBJ2-6|TRBV5-6|NA|NA
TGTGCCAGCAGCTCTCCGGGGCATGTAATTTTATCCGGGGCCAACGTCCTGACTTTC
CASSSPGHVILSGANVLTF
>TRBJ1-3|TRBV20-1|TRBD1|many
TGCAGTGCTACCAGCGGGACAGAGTTAAAATACTCTGGAAACACCATATATTTT
CSATSGTELKYSGNTIYF
>TRBJ1-2|TRBV6-5|NA|few
TGTGCCAGCAGTTTCAGGAATTCCTATGGCTACACCTTC
CASSFRNSYGYTF
>TRBJ2-1|TRBV7-8|TRBD2|few
TGTGCCAGCAGCGATAGACCGGGAGGGTCAATAATAGGGAATGAGCAGTTCTTC
CASSDRPGGSIIGNEQFF
>TRBJ2-1|TRBV3-1|TRBD2|many
TGTGCCAGCAGCCAAGTAGTAGCGGGAGGAGAGGAGCAGTTCTTC
CASSQVVAGGEEQFF
>TRBJ1-1|TRBV6-1|NA|few
TGTGCCAGCAGGGCGGTAGAGGACACTGAAGCTTTCTTT
CASRAVEDTEAFF
>TRBJ2-1|TRBV2|NA|NA
TGTGCCAGCAGTGGGCAGGGTGCCTACAATGAGCAGTTCTTC
CASSGQGAYNEQFF
>TRBJ2-2|TRBV24-1|NA|many
TGTGCCACCGCCCGGGACCTAAATGCGGGGGAGCTGTTTTTT
CATARDLNAGELFF
>TRBJ2-5|TRBV5-1|NA|few
TGCGCCAGCAGCTTGGTGGGGTCGGAGACCCAGTACTTC
CASSLVGSETQYF
>TRBJ2-1|TRBV4-3|NA|many
TGCGCCAGCAGCCAAGTTCGGGGTAGGAATGAGCAGTTCTTC
CASSQVRGRNEQFF
>TRBJ2-5|TRBV4-1|TRBD2|few
TGCGCCAGCAGCCAAGTAGAGAACCGAGCTAGCGGGAGGGTGGAGACCCAGTACTTC
CASSQVENRASGRVETQYF
>TRBJ2-7|TRBV20-1|NA|few
TGCAGTGCTAGGCCGACCCCAGGGTTGAACGAGCAGTACTTC
CSARPTPGLNEQYF
>TRBJ2-7|TRBV7-9|TRBD1|NA
TGTGCCAGCAGCCCGAGACAGGGGGCGAGCGAGCAGTACTTC
CASSPRQGASEQYF
>TRBJ2-1|TRBV3-1|TRBD2|few
TGTGCCAGCAGCACCGGACTAGCGGGAGTGTATGAGCAGTTCTTC
CASSTGLAGVYEQFF
>TRBJ1-6|TRBV11-3|NA|NA
TGTGCCAGCAGCTTCCAAAGGAAGCTCCACTTT
CASSFQRKLHF
>TRBJ2-7|TRBV5-1|TRBD2|NA
TGCGCCAGCAGCCTGGTCCGGGCCACAACTAGCGGGAGTTCACACGAGCAGTACTTC
CASSLVRATTSGSSHEQYF
>TRBJ2-1|TRBV3-1|NA|NA
TGTGCCAGCAGCCAAGCGGCAAGTAACTACAATGAGCAGTTCTTC
CASSQAASNYNEQFF
>TRBJ2-7|TRBV20-1|TRBD2|NA
TGCAGTGCCCCAACCCCAACTAGCGGCTCCTACGAGCAGTACTTC
CSAPTPTSGSYEQYF
>TRBJ2-2|TRBV11-2|NA|few
TGTGCCAGCAGCTTTTGGACTCTAGGCACCGGGGAGCTGTTTTTT
CASSFWTLGTGELFF
>TRBJ2-2|TRBV18|TRBD1|few
TGTGCCAGCTCACCGCGACAGGGAGACGCCGGGGAGCTGTTTTTT
CASSPRQGDAGELFF
>TRBJ2-7|TRBV5-1|NA|few
TGCGCCAGCAGCTGGGACTCGGCCGAGCAGTACTTC
CASSWDSAEQYF
>TRBJ1-3|TRBV12-5|NA|NA
TGTGCTAGTGGTCGGAACTCTGGAAACACCATATATTTT
CASGRNSGNTIYF
>TRBJ2-7|TRBV5-1|NA|many
TGCGCCAGCAGCTTCACGGACCGAATCTACGAGCAGTACTTC
CASSFTDRIYEQYF
>TRBJ2-1|TRBV7-3|TRBD2|many
TGTGCCAGCAGCTTAAGACTAATTCCGGGACTAGCTGTGATAGTCTCCTACAATGAGCAGTTCTTC
CASSLRLIPGLAVIVSYNEQFF
>TRBJ2-1|TRBV2|NA|NA
TGTGCCAGCAGTCCCCGCGGGGGCGAAGTCTACAATGAGCAGTTCTTC
CASSPRGGEVYNEQFF
>TRBJ1-2|TRBV29-1|NA|NA
TGCAGCGCCTTGGGGGCGGCGTATGGCTACACCTTC
CSALGAAYGYTF
>TRBJ2-2|TRBV2|TRBD2|NA
TGTGCCAGCAGGGGGTTGGCGGGAGTATCCGGGGAGCTGTTTTTT
CASRGLAGVSGELFF
>TRBJ2-7|TRBV4-1|NA|few
TGCGCCAGCAGCCAAGCTGGGTCCGCCTCCGGGGACGAGCAGTACTTC
CASSQAGSASGDEQYF
>TRBJ1-1|TRBV19|NA|few
TGTGCCAGTAGTATCAGCCTCCTGAAAGGGTTGGCCTCTGAAGCTTTCTTT
CASSISLLKGLASEAFF
>TRBJ2-1|TRBV29-1|NA|many
TGCAGCGTTACCCTGGGGGGCACTAGCGCCCACAATGAGCAGTTCTTC
CSVTLGGTSAHNEQFF
>TRBJ2-7|TRBV29-1|TRBD1|many
TGCAGCGTTCGATGGACAGGGATTGCCGAGCAGTACTTC
CSVRWTGIAEQYF
>TRBJ2-1|TRBV5-1|NA|NA
TGCGCCAGCAGCCCCCCTTTTGGCGGTTCTGAGCAGTTCTTC
CASSPPFGGSEQFF
>TRBJ1-1|TRBV20-1|NA|few
TGCAGTGCTAGAGCCCGGGAAAAAGACAGGAACACTGAAGCTTTCTTT
CSARAREKDRNTEAFF
>TRBJ2-2|TRBV10-3|TRBD1|NA
TGTGCCACTTCGGACAGGGCGAACACCGGGGAGCTGTTTTTT
CATSDRANTGELFF
>TRBJ1-1|TRBV3-1|NA|many
TGTGCCAGCAGCCAAGAGACCGTCCTAACAGCGAACACTGAAGCTTTCTTT
CASSQETVLTANTEAFF
>TRBJ2-3|TRBV28|TRBD1|NA
TGTGCCAGCAGTCCCCCGGGACAGGCAACTAGCACAGATACGCAGTATTTT
CASSPPGQATSTDTQYF
>TRBJ2-1|TRBV12-3/TRBV12-4|TRBD2|NA
TGTGCCAGCAGTTTGGCCTGGGGGGTAGCGGGGGGCAATGAGCAGTTCTTC
CASSLAWGVAGGNEQFF
>TRBJ2-7|TRBV12-3/TRBV12-4|NA|many
TGTGCCAGCAGTTTCAGGGGGGATTGGCGCGAGCAGTACTTC
CASSFRGDWREQYF
>TRBJ2-7|TRBV20-1|TRBD1|few
TGCAGTCCGGGACAGCCGTCCTACGAGCAGTACTTC
CSPGQPSYEQYF
>TRBJ1-6|TRBV4-1|NA|NA
TGCGCCAGCAGCCAAGATCTTGGAGGTAACACCTATAATTCACCCCTCCACTTT
CASSQDLGGNTYNSPLHF
>TRBJ2-1|TRBV11-2|TRBD2|few
TGTGCCAGCAGCTGGGGGACTAGCGACTACAATGAGCAGTTCTTC
CASSWGTSDYNEQFF